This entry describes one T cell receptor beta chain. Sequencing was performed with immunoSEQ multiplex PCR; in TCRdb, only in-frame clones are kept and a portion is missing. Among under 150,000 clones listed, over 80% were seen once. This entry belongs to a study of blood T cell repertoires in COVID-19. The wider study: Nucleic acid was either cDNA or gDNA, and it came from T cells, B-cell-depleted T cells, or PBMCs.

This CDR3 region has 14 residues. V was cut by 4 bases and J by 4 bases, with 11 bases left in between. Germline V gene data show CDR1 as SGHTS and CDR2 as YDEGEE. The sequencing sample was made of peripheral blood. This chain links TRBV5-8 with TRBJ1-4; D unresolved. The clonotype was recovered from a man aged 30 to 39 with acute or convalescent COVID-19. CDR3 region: CASSLQSINEKLFF. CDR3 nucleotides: TGTGCCAGCAGCCTGCAGTCAATTAATGAAAAACTGTTTTTT.